Detailed here is one T cell receptor beta chain. Antigen unknown. The data originate from a study of CXCR3-negative and CXCR3-positive naive CD8 T cells. Researchers prepared the TRB cDNA libraries using 5' RACE with UMI labels. TCRdb re-called the 5' RACE reads; one entry per CDR3 protein, DNA not given. The sample table sets out 56,000 or so distinct CDR3 sequences. The CDR3 is 15 residues long. Per the germline V gene, CDR1 is SEHNR and CDR2 is FQNEAQ (reference sequence). Study outcomes and limitations: Naive CXCR3-negative and CXCR3-positive cells had similar TRBV-TRBJ usage; memory differed. Diversity ran similarly high across both naive subsets but far lower in memory CD8+ cells.

The sequencing sample was made of memory CD8+ T cells from blood. The source is a human donor in good health. Some clones in this sample may be carry-over from other donors' samples. J is TRBJ2-7 and V is TRBV7-9; TCRdb picks TRBD2, but there is no DNA to check that call. The CDR3 spells CASSFVGGFSYEQYF.